This T cell receptor beta chain was captured in a study of T cells in Graves' hyperthyroidism and ophthalmopathy. Researchers amplified the TCR beta CDR3 regions from RNA transcripts. During a first-round RT-PCR of the TCR CDR3, the HTBI primer set was used. TCRdb re-analysed the multiplex PCR reads in MiXCR, keeping a single row per CDR3 protein. The sample consists of about 610,000 distinct CDR3 sequences, roughly 14% of them appearing once. This clonotype was detected ten times or more. Its matching antigen is unknown. This CDR3 is 14 amino acids long. In germline, CDR1 is MDHEN, CDR2 SYDVKM. Trimming took 4 bases from V and 7 from J; bases not matched to a gene: 9. The diagnostic basis comprised clinical symptoms, serum thyroxine and TRAb, thyroid ultrasound and orbital computed tomography. Study-level points and caveats: A 13 V-J model separated ophthalmopathy from stable hyperthyroidism.

Source material: blood. This chain connects TRBV28 to TRBJ2-7; 8 bases line up with TRBD1. This TCR was recovered from a middle-aged woman with Graves' ophthalmopathy. For the CDR3, the DNA is TGTGCCAGCAGTTCCCCGCAGGGGGCGAAGGAGCAGTACTTC. As protein: CASSSPQGAKEQYF.